These 14 T cell receptor beta chains share one sample of origin, sequenced in a study of OX40 agonist ivuxolimab in advanced cancers. Data came from immunoSEQ multiplex PCR; TCRdb stores just in-frame clones and leaves some out. The table includes tens of thousands of clones, approximately 83% detected once. The material sequenced was CD4+ or CD8+ T cells sorted from blood, taken in a trial of the OX40 agonist ivuxolimab. Every receptor here comes from an adult with an advanced solid tumor such as melanoma, head and neck, liver or kidney cancer.

The rearrangement joins TRBV19 to TRBJ2-3, with 8 bases lining up with TRBD2. The CDR3 extends over 14 amino acids. J was trimmed by 5 bases and V by 6 bases; bases with no gene match: 7. Germline loops: CDR1 LNHDA, CDR2 SQIVND (reference sequence). The CDR3 loop is CASRRRREEDTQYF. The CDR3 DNA reads as TGTGCCAGTAGGCGTCGGCGGGAGGAAGATACGCAGTATTTT.

This clone was seen a few times. This chain joins TRBV4-1 and TRBJ2-7; 7 bases map to TRBD1. In germline, CDR1 is MGHRA, CDR2 YSYEKL. This CDR3 comprises 14 residues. The junction had 6 bases not matched to a gene; V was cut back by 4 bases and J by 3 bases. CDR3 in amino acids: CASSPGQNVYEQYF. CDR3 nucleotide sequence: TGCGCCAGCAGCCCGGGACAGAACGTCTACGAGCAGTACTTC.

The chain has TRBV4-3 and TRBJ2-3; perhaps D is TRBD1 or TRBD2 (5 bases each). The CDR3 contains 13 residues. Germline CDR1 is LGHNA and CDR2 is YSLEER. Trimming took 4 bases from V and 2 from J, leaving 7 bases between them. CDR3: CASSRGNTDTQYF. CDR3 coding DNA: TGCGCCAGCAGCCGGGGGAACACAGATACGCAGTATTTT.

This clone appeared a few times. The rearrangement uses TRBV15 and TRBJ2-7; D remains unclear. The CDR3 length is 13 residues. Trimming stripped 0 bases from V and 5 bases from J, with 8 bases between. Germline assignment: CDR1 LNHNV and CDR2 YYDKDF (reference sequence). The CDR3 loop is CATSRDYRDEQYF. The CDR3, as DNA: TGTGCCACCAGCAGAGATTATAGGGACGAGCAGTACTTC.

The V call is TRBV6-6, the J call TRBJ2-7; 8 nucleotides align to TRBD1. The CDR3 is made up of 15 amino acids. Looked up from germline, CDR1 is MNHNY and CDR2 is SVGAGI (reference sequence). J gave up 6 bases and V 6 bases, and 13 bases lay outside the gene matches. In DNA, the CDR3 is TGTGCCAGCAGCAGAGACAGGGGCCCTCCGCGCGAGCAGTACTTC. It yields the protein CASSRDRGPPREQYF.

The chain recombines TRBV6-1 with TRBJ1-2, with 11 bases matching TRBD1. Germline-derived CDR1 and CDR2 are MNHNS and SASEGT. The junction had 11 bases not matched to a gene; V was cut back by 6 bases and J by 8 bases. The CDR3 consists of 15 residues. CDR3 region: CASSGQGAFVEGYTF. DNA for the CDR3: TGTGCCAGCAGCGGACAGGGGGCGTTTGTAGAGGGCTACACCTTC.

The gene calls are TRBV7-3 and TRBJ2-2; D uncertain. Germline V CDR1 and CDR2: SGHTA, FQGTGA. The CDR3 runs 11 residues. Trimming cost V 6 bases and J 5 bases, with 4 bases left between them. The CDR3 coding sequence is TGTGCCAGCAGAGGGACCGGGGAGCTGTTTTTT. It translates to CASRGTGELFF.

This clone was detected only a few times. The V gene is TRBV12-5, the J gene TRBJ2-2, with 7 bases identical to TRBD1. V shed 0 bases and J 9 bases; nucleotides not matched to a gene: 16. The CDR3 is 18 amino acids. Germline assignment: CDR1 LGHNT and CDR2 FRNRAP. The CDR3 sequence is CASGLVPDGQALYRELFF. The CDR3 DNA follows: TGTGCTAGTGGTTTGGTACCAGATGGACAGGCCCTTTACCGGGAGCTGTTTTTT.

The chain links TRBV5-1 to TRBJ1-2; 7 nucleotides line up with TRBD1. V gave up 4 bases and J gave up 4 bases; unmatched junction bases: 10. This CDR3 contains 15 residues. Germline V gene sequence: CDR1 SGHRS, CDR2 YFSETQ. The CDR3 nucleotides read TGCGCCAGCAGCACCATCCAGGGGGGAGTCTATGGCTACACCTTC. Its translation is CASSTIQGGVYGYTF.

This chain connects TRBV2 to TRBJ1-6; possible D gene TRBD1, 6 bases. The CDR3 is 15 residues long. The germline gives CDR1 SNHLY, CDR2 FYNNEI. Trimming took off 7 bases at V and 0 bases at J, with 10 bases between the two ends. The CDR3 protein is CASTLQGSYNSPLHF. The CDR3 DNA reads TGTGCCAGCACCCTACAGGGCTCCTATAATTCACCCCTCCACTTT.

The genes are TRBV7-2 and TRBJ1-1; no definite D call. CDR3 length: 14 amino acids. V dropped 6 bases and J dropped 5 bases, with 16 bases sitting between them. Germline values: CDR1 SGHTA, CDR2 FQGNSA. The CDR3 region has the DNA TGTGCCAGCAGATTTCTGAAGCCGGGGACTGAAGCTTTCTTT. Its translation: CASRFLKPGTEAFF.

The chain carries TRBV11-3 and TRBJ2-1; either TRBD1 or TRBD2 may fit D (5 bases each). The V and J ends lost 5 bases and 3 bases respectively, with 11 bases between them. Germline CDR1 and CDR2: SGHNT and YENEEA. CDR3 length: 14 amino acids. Written as DNA, the CDR3 is TGTGCCAGCAGCCGCGAGGGGTTCTACAATGAGCAGTTCTTC. This encodes CASSREGFYNEQFF.

The V gene is TRBV6-6, the J gene TRBJ1-2, with D perhaps TRBD1 (5 bases). The V end was cut by 6 bases, the J end by 4 bases, with 12 bases between. The CDR3 extends over 13 amino acids. Germline V gene data show CDR1 as MNHNY and CDR2 as SVGAGI (reference sequence). The CDR3 sequence is CASRGRRGYGYTF. The CDR3 DNA is TGTGCCAGCAGGGGGCGACGTGGCTATGGCTACACCTTC.

The chain carries TRBV7-2 and TRBJ2-7, with TRBD2 matching over 14 bases. In germline, CDR1 is SGHTA, CDR2 FQGNSA. The trim removed 6 bases at V and 0 bases at J, leaving 4 bases unmatched. This CDR3 contains 16 residues. The CDR3 loop is CASSGTSGGSSYEQYF. The CDR3 DNA sequence: TGTGCCAGCAGTGGGACTAGCGGGGGCAGCTCCTACGAGCAGTACTTC.